Listed below are T cell receptor beta chains from one sample, sequenced in a study of blood T cells in healthy people across ages. TCRdb re-called the 5' RACE reads through MiXCR, storing one row per CDR3 protein. Of 1,500,000 or so distinct CDR3 sequences listed, about 45% were seen once; the top ten hold around 4%. The sequenced sample was blood. The receptors shown here come from a woman aged 18-30 years in good health. CDR3s include the opening cysteine and the closing phenylalanine or tryptophan. The order of the fields is J gene, V gene, clone size, D gene, CDR3 protein, CDR3 DNA. D genes are given only for firm matches. Size is omitted from some rows. Given values are once, few, many or a class for expanded clones.

j_gene: TRBJ1-4; v_gene: TRBV4-1; abundance: NA; d_gene: TRBD1; CDR3aa: CASSQDSETGTNEKLFF; CDR3nt: TGCGCCAGCAGCCAAGATTCGGAGACAGGGACTAATGAAAAACTGTTTTTT
j_gene: TRBJ2-7; v_gene: TRBV7-9; abundance: once; d_gene: NA; CDR3aa: CASRSQGTTDNEQYF; CDR3nt: TGTGCCAGCAGATCCCAAGGGACAACGGACAATGAGCAGTACTTC
j_gene: TRBJ2-7; v_gene: TRBV20-1; abundance: few; d_gene: TRBD2; CDR3aa: CSANSGGPPRDMYEQYF; CDR3nt: TGCAGTGCTAATAGCGGGGGCCCTCCCCGCGACATGTACGAGCAGTACTTC
j_gene: TRBJ2-7; v_gene: TRBV7-2; abundance: NA; d_gene: NA; CDR3aa: CASRDPYLNAPPYEQYF; CDR3nt: TGTGCCAGCAGGGACCCTTATCTAAACGCACCACCTTACGAGCAGTACTTC
j_gene: TRBJ1-5; v_gene: TRBV15; abundance: NA; d_gene: NA; CDR3aa: CATSRDQAGFSSQPQHF; CDR3nt: TGTGCCACCAGCAGAGATCAGGCAGGGTTTAGCAGTCAGCCCCAGCATTTT
j_gene: TRBJ1-1; v_gene: TRBV7-9; abundance: NA; d_gene: NA; CDR3aa: CASSLVGSDTEAFF; CDR3nt: TGTGCCAGCAGCTTAGTAGGATCGGACACTGAAGCTTTCTTT
j_gene: TRBJ2-2; v_gene: TRBV7-3; abundance: NA; d_gene: NA; CDR3aa: CASSLLSGMLNTGELFF; CDR3nt: TGTGCCAGCAGCTTATTATCCGGGATGTTGAACACCGGGGAGCTGTTTTTT
j_gene: TRBJ1-5; v_gene: TRBV20-1; abundance: many; d_gene: NA; CDR3aa: CSAREPRQSVGQPQHF; CDR3nt: TGCAGTGCTAGAGAACCCCGACAGAGTGTAGGCCAGCCCCAGCATTTT
j_gene: TRBJ1-2; v_gene: TRBV3-1; abundance: NA; d_gene: NA; CDR3aa: CASSLSQGGYGYTF; CDR3nt: TGTGCCAGCAGCCTTAGCCAGGGAGGATATGGCTACACCTTC
j_gene: TRBJ2-5; v_gene: TRBV20-1; abundance: few; d_gene: NA; CDR3aa: CSARNREDGLETQYF; CDR3nt: TGCAGTGCTAGAAACAGGGAGGATGGTTTGGAGACCCAGTACTTC
j_gene: TRBJ1-1; v_gene: TRBV12-3/TRBV12-4; abundance: NA; d_gene: NA; CDR3aa: CASSLDSGPQNTEAFF; CDR3nt: TGTGCCAGCAGTTTAGACTCAGGCCCGCAGAACACTGAAGCTTTCTTT
j_gene: TRBJ2-7; v_gene: TRBV5-1; abundance: NA; d_gene: NA; CDR3aa: CASSLDGNDEQYF; CDR3nt: TGCGCCAGCAGCTTGGATGGGAACGACGAGCAGTACTTC
j_gene: TRBJ2-7; v_gene: TRBV29-1; abundance: NA; d_gene: TRBD1; CDR3aa: CSVERQGEFHEQYF; CDR3nt: TGCAGCGTTGAACGACAGGGAGAATTCCACGAGCAGTACTTC
j_gene: TRBJ2-3; v_gene: TRBV29-1; abundance: few; d_gene: TRBD2; CDR3aa: CSVVPAGASTDTQYF; CDR3nt: TGCAGCGTTGTCCCAGCGGGGGCTAGCACAGATACGCAGTATTTT
j_gene: TRBJ2-7; v_gene: TRBV7-8; abundance: few; d_gene: TRBD2; CDR3aa: CASSLVSGYTYEQYF; CDR3nt: TGTGCCAGCAGCTTAGTTAGCGGGTACACCTACGAGCAGTACTTC
j_gene: TRBJ1-2; v_gene: TRBV18; abundance: few; d_gene: NA; CDR3aa: CASSANRDPYGYTF; CDR3nt: TGTGCCAGCTCAGCGAACAGGGATCCCTATGGCTACACCTTC
j_gene: TRBJ2-5; v_gene: TRBV20-1; abundance: few; d_gene: TRBD2; CDR3aa: CSAKRTSGRETQYF; CDR3nt: TGCAGTGCTAAGCGGACTAGCGGTCGCGAGACCCAGTACTTC
j_gene: TRBJ1-2; v_gene: TRBV5-1; abundance: NA; d_gene: NA; CDR3aa: CASSLGTFENYGYTF; CDR3nt: TGCGCCAGCAGCTTAGGGACTTTCGAAAACTATGGCTACACCTTC
j_gene: TRBJ2-3; v_gene: TRBV20-1; abundance: NA; d_gene: TRBD2; CDR3aa: CSAISGTSGTDTQYF; CDR3nt: TGCAGTGCTATATCCGGGACTAGCGGCACAGATACGCAGTATTTT
j_gene: TRBJ2-1; v_gene: TRBV5-1; abundance: many; d_gene: NA; CDR3aa: CASSLQTGYNEQFF; CDR3nt: TGCGCCAGCAGCTTACAAACAGGGTACAATGAGCAGTTCTTC
j_gene: TRBJ2-7; v_gene: TRBV9; abundance: NA; d_gene: TRBD2; CDR3aa: CASSVVAGGREQYF; CDR3nt: TGTGCCAGCAGCGTAGTAGCGGGAGGCCGCGAGCAGTACTTC
j_gene: TRBJ2-7; v_gene: TRBV29-1; abundance: many; d_gene: NA; CDR3aa: CSIGQGGYEQYF; CDR3nt: TGCAGCATAGGACAAGGGGGATACGAGCAGTACTTC
j_gene: TRBJ2-7; v_gene: TRBV20-1; abundance: NA; d_gene: NA; CDR3aa: CSARRVLSFEQYF; CDR3nt: TGCAGTGCTAGAAGAGTGTTAAGTTTTGAGCAGTACTTC
j_gene: TRBJ2-3; v_gene: TRBV13; abundance: NA; d_gene: NA; CDR3aa: CASSSQLQRRLSQSTDTQYF; CDR3nt: TGTGCCAGCAGCTCCCAACTTCAGAGAAGATTATCCCAAAGCACAGATACGCAGTATTTT
j_gene: TRBJ2-2; v_gene: TRBV29-1; abundance: NA; d_gene: NA; CDR3aa: CSGHLYTGELFF; CDR3nt: TGCAGCGGCCACCTCTACACCGGGGAGCTGTTTTTT
j_gene: TRBJ2-2; v_gene: TRBV4-3; abundance: NA; d_gene: TRBD2; CDR3aa: CASSHRLAATGELFF; CDR3nt: TGCGCCAGCAGCCACCGACTAGCGGCCACCGGGGAGCTGTTTTTT
j_gene: TRBJ1-1; v_gene: TRBV18; abundance: NA; d_gene: NA; CDR3aa: CASSPVKGSEAFF; CDR3nt: TGTGCCAGCTCACCAGTCAAGGGTTCCGAAGCTTTCTTT
j_gene: TRBJ2-2; v_gene: TRBV6-5; abundance: NA; d_gene: TRBD2; CDR3aa: CASRALAGGDTGELFF; CDR3nt: TGTGCCAGCAGGGCTCTAGCGGGGGGTGACACCGGGGAGCTGTTTTTT
j_gene: TRBJ1-2; v_gene: TRBV9; abundance: few; d_gene: NA; CDR3aa: CASSVGAGGYTF; CDR3nt: TGTGCCAGCAGCGTTGGAGCGGGGGGCTACACCTTC
j_gene: TRBJ2-5; v_gene: TRBV7-7; abundance: NA; d_gene: TRBD1; CDR3aa: CASSLNTDREETQYF; CDR3nt: TGTGCTAGCAGCCTTAATACCGACAGGGAAGAGACCCAGTACTTC
j_gene: TRBJ2-5; v_gene: TRBV13; abundance: NA; d_gene: NA; CDR3aa: CASRRIEETQYF; CDR3nt: TGTGCCAGCAGACGGATCGAAGAGACCCAGTACTTC
j_gene: TRBJ2-3; v_gene: TRBV20-1; abundance: few; d_gene: TRBD2; CDR3aa: CSARDGLAGSTDTQYF; CDR3nt: TGCAGTGCTAGAGATGGGCTAGCGGGGAGCACAGATACGCAGTATTTT
j_gene: TRBJ2-1; v_gene: TRBV20-1; abundance: NA; d_gene: TRBD2; CDR3aa: CSARSPSGGWGPNEQFF; CDR3nt: TGCAGTGCTAGGTCTCCTAGCGGGGGTTGGGGTCCCAATGAGCAGTTCTTC
j_gene: TRBJ1-6; v_gene: TRBV6-1; abundance: few; d_gene: TRBD1; CDR3aa: CASILQGVHNSPLHF; CDR3nt: TGTGCCAGCATCCTACAGGGGGTCCATAATTCACCCCTCCACTTT
j_gene: TRBJ2-2; v_gene: TRBV29-1; abundance: NA; d_gene: NA; CDR3aa: CSEMTVTGELFF; CDR3nt: TGCAGCGAGATGACGGTCACCGGGGAGCTGTTTTTT
j_gene: TRBJ2-3; v_gene: TRBV29-1; abundance: few; d_gene: TRBD2; CDR3aa: CSARHGGDDTQYF; CDR3nt: TGCAGCGCCCGTCACGGGGGGGACGATACGCAGTATTTT
j_gene: TRBJ1-5; v_gene: TRBV7-2; abundance: few; d_gene: NA; CDR3aa: CASSFGTSLNQPQHF; CDR3nt: TGTGCCAGCAGCTTCGGGACTTCTCTCAATCAGCCCCAGCATTTT
j_gene: TRBJ2-7; v_gene: TRBV27; abundance: NA; d_gene: NA; CDR3aa: CASSFAVTYEQYF; CDR3nt: TGTGCCAGCAGTTTCGCCGTTACCTACGAGCAGTACTTC
j_gene: TRBJ2-1; v_gene: TRBV11-2; abundance: NA; d_gene: NA; CDR3aa: CASSLKLGTLLYNEQFF; CDR3nt: TGTGCCAGCAGCTTAAAGTTGGGGACTTTGCTATACAATGAGCAGTTCTTC
j_gene: TRBJ2-7; v_gene: TRBV10-3; abundance: few; d_gene: TRBD1; CDR3aa: CAISTPGQSYEQYF; CDR3nt: TGTGCCATCAGCACACCGGGACAGTCCTACGAGCAGTACTTC
j_gene: TRBJ1-1; v_gene: TRBV29-1; abundance: NA; d_gene: NA; CDR3aa: CSSGDTEAFF; CDR3nt: TGCAGCTCCGGGGACACTGAAGCTTTCTTT